Below are 21 T cell receptor beta chains sequenced from a single sample in a study of T cells in tuberculosis. The time point here: new active TB diagnosis, blood taken before or within 7 days of starting treatment. The repertoire was sequenced with immunoSEQ multiplex PCR; TCRdb's copy has only in-frame clones and lacks some. Altogether about 40,000 clones are present, around 94% being singletons, with the ten largest covering about 4.7%. The sample consisted of PBMCs, taken at tuberculosis diagnosis. Receptors originate from an adult with tuberculosis.

The gene calls are TRBV5-4 and TRBJ2-7; 7 positions agree with TRBD1. Germline V gives CDR1 SGHNT, CDR2 YYREEE (reference sequence). The CDR3 runs 13 residues. The ends lost 3 bases at V and 4 bases at J; junction bases unmatched: 4. CDR3 sequence: CASSSGQQYEQYF. CDR3 DNA: TGTGCCAGCAGCTCGGGACAGCAGTACGAGCAGTACTTC.

V gene TRBV5-6 combines with J gene TRBJ2-7; the D gene is possibly TRBD1 (5 bases). Per germline, CDR1 SGHDT and CDR2 YYEEEE. This CDR3 region has 14 residues. Deletions cut 5 bases from V and 2 bases from J, with 14 bases between. CDR3 nucleotides: TGTGCCAGCAGTTACCGACAGCCTCCCTACGAGCAGTACTTC. Its translation is CASSYRQPPYEQYF.

A word on this clone: Within the sample, other DNA sequences also encode this same CDR3. V is TRBV6-5 and J is TRBJ2-7, with a possible D match to TRBD2 (5 bases). Trimming took 6 bases from V and 2 from J, leaving 11 bases between them. The CDR3 consists of 13 residues. Germline lookup yields CDR1 MNHEY and CDR2 SVGAGI. The CDR3: CASRGLGTYEQYF. The CDR3 DNA reads as TGTGCCAGCAGAGGACTGGGAACCTACGAGCAGTACTTC.

This clone is classed as medium-sized (0.01 to 0.1%). J is TRBJ2-5 and V is TRBV6-5, with D possibly TRBD1 on 6 matching bases. V lost 8 bases, J lost 0 bases, and 10 bases lay in between. This CDR3 is built from 13 residues. Germline V gene lookup returns CDR1 MNHEY and CDR2 SVGAGI. The CDR3 here is CASWDTHQETQYF. CDR3 DNA: TGTGCCAGCTGGGACACCCACCAAGAGACCCAGTACTTC.

The chain has TRBV30 and TRBJ1-2; tentative D call: TRBD1 (6 bases). Germline assignment: CDR1 GTSNPN and CDR2 SVGIG (reference sequence). The CDR3 is made up of 12 amino acids. The V end was cut by 2 bases, the J end by 8 bases, with 12 bases between. DNA of the CDR3: TGTGCCTGGAGTCCAGGGGTCTCCGGCTACACCTTC. The encoded protein is CAWSPGVSGYTF. Filled out from reference TRBV30 and TRBJ1-2, the complete variable domain reads SQTIHQWPATLVQPVGSPLSLECTVEGTSNPNLYWYRQAAGRGLQLLFYSVGIGQISSEVPQNLSASRPQDRQFILSSKKLLLSDSGFYLCAWSPGVSGYTFGSGTRLTVV.

The rearrangement uses TRBV5-1 and TRBJ1-3; D is uncertain. The CDR3 has 13 residues. Germline loops: CDR1 SGHRS, CDR2 YFSETQ. With 5 bases removed from V and 4 bases from J, the gap between germline ends came to 10 bases. CDR3 sequence reads: CASRVDSGNTIYF. Written as DNA, the CDR3 is TGCGCCAGCAGAGTGGACTCGGGAAACACCATATATTTT.

The CDR3 reads CSVRGGVVSEAFF. CDR3 nucleotide sequence: TGCAGCGTTCGAGGGGGCGTCGTGTCTGAAGCTTTCTTT. V usage is TRBV29-1 and J usage is TRBJ1-1, with 7 bases identical to TRBD1. Germline V gene data show CDR1 as SQVTM and CDR2 as ANQGSEA. The J segment lost 6 bases and the V segment lost 5 bases, leaving 9 bases of the junction unmatched. The CDR3 is 13 amino acids.

The chain recombines TRBV2 with TRBJ1-2; D gene ambiguous. CDR3 length equals 14 residues. V was clipped by 7 bases and J by 3 bases, with 15 bases between them. CDR1 and CDR2 (germline): SNHLY, FYNNEI. CDR3 amino acids: CASIRRLDYYGYTF. As DNA, the CDR3 is TGTGCCAGCATCCGGCGCCTGGACTACTATGGCTACACCTTC.

This clone was counted a single time. This chain joins TRBV30 and TRBJ1-2, with a weak D call TRBD1 (5 bases). CDR1 GTSNPN and CDR2 SVGIG come from the germline V gene (reference sequence). Trimming took 3 bases from V and 8 from J, leaving 19 bases between them. The CDR3 runs to 14 residues. This CDR3 is CAWSARRGYEGYTF. DNA of the CDR3: TGTGCCTGGAGCGCTCGGCGGGGGTATGAAGGCTACACCTTC. The full variable domain, its missing parts supplied by reference TRBV30 and TRBJ1-2, is SQTIHQWPATLVQPVGSPLSLECTVEGTSNPNLYWYRQAAGRGLQLLFYSVGIGQISSEVPQNLSASRPQDRQFILSSKKLLLSDSGFYLCAWSARRGYEGYTFGSGTRLTVV.

The gene calls are TRBV11-2 and TRBJ1-2; tentative D call: TRBD1 (5 bases). V was cut by 2 bases and J by 4 bases, with 14 bases left in between. This CDR3 is built from 15 residues. From germline, CDR1 is SGHAT and CDR2 FQNNGV. CDR3 region: CASSLLSGAAYGYTF. The CDR3 DNA follows: TGTGCCAGCAGCTTATTGTCTGGGGCAGCCTATGGCTACACCTTC. Using reference TRBV11-2 and TRBJ1-2 for the parts outside the CDR3, the full variable domain is EAGVAQSPRYKIIEKRQSVAFWCNPISGHATLYWYQQILGQGPKLLIQFQNNGVVDDSQLPKDRFSAERLKGVDSTLKIQPAKLEDSAVYLCASSLLSGAAYGYTFGSGTRLTVV.

The chain uses TRBV2 and TRBJ1-4; unclear D gene. Germline-derived CDR1 and CDR2 are SNHLY and FYNNEI. The CDR3 runs to 16 residues. The V end was cut by 5 bases, the J end by 0 bases, with 13 bases between. For the CDR3, the DNA is TGTGCCAGCAGTATCCGGACTGTTGCAACTAATGAAAAACTGTTTTTT. Translating gives CASSIRTVATNEKLFF.

This clone has just one count. The chain has TRBV7-2 and TRBJ2-2; 7 bases are shared with TRBD1. CDR3 length: 15 amino acids. J gave up 5 bases and V 2 bases, and 5 bases lay outside the gene matches. Germline loops: CDR1 SGHTA, CDR2 FQGNSA. CDR3 sequence: CASSLHLQGTGELFF. CDR3 bases: TGTGCCAGCAGCTTACACCTACAGGGGACCGGGGAGCTGTTTTTT.

The gene calls are TRBV18 and TRBJ1-3; a possible D gene is TRBD1 (6 bases). The germline V and J ends were trimmed by 2 bases and 0 bases, with 11 bases remaining between them. The CDR3 is 16 residues long. Per germline, CDR1 KGHSH and CDR2 LQKENI. The CDR3 loop reads CASSPEGGISGNTIYF. The CDR3 bases are TGTGCCAGCTCACCAGAAGGGGGAATCTCTGGAAACACCATATATTTT.

The chain carries TRBV12-5 and TRBJ1-4; 8 bases match TRBD1. This CDR3 is built from 17 residues. V trimming: 2 bases; J trimming: 7 bases; junction bases outside the gene matches: 12. CDR1 is LGHNT and CDR2 is FRNRAP in the germline V gene. This chain's CDR3 is CASGLRNRGGLGEKLFF. CDR3 bases: TGTGCTAGTGGTTTGCGCAACAGGGGGGGATTAGGTGAAAAACTGTTTTTT.

The J gene is TRBJ2-3, the V gene TRBV25-1, with D maybe TRBD1 (5 bases). The germline V gene has CDR1 MGHDK and CDR2 SYGVNS. The CDR3 runs to 13 residues. V was trimmed by 7 bases and J by 3 bases, leaving 11 bases between them. The CDR3 region is CASTKRGTDTQYF. The CDR3 bases are TGTGCCAGCACCAAAAGGGGTACAGATACGCAGTATTTT. Together with reference TRBV25-1 and TRBJ2-3, the CDR3 gives the full variable domain: EADIYQTPRYLVIGTGKKITLECSQTMGHDKMYWYQQDPGMELHLIHYSYGVNSTEKGDLSSESTVSRIRTEHFPLTLESARPSHTSQYLCASTKRGTDTQYFGPGTRLTVL.

V and J are TRBV11-1 and TRBJ1-6; D is perhaps TRBD1 (6 bases). V lost 6 bases to trimming and J lost 7 bases, with 13 bases between them. CDR3 size: 14 residues. Germline loops: CDR1 SGHAT, CDR2 FQDESV (reference sequence). DNA for the CDR3: TGTGCCAGCAGTGCCGGGCAGGGGAATTCACCCCTCCACTTT. Translated, it gives CASSAGQGNSPLHF.

This clone was seen just once. This chain joins TRBV9 and TRBJ2-1; D remains unclear. Trimming pared 1 base from V and 8 bases from J, leaving 10 bases between. The CDR3 totals 13 residues. CDR1 SGDLS and CDR2 YYNGEE come from the germline V gene. CDR3 in amino acids: CASSVRLADEQFF. CDR3 in DNA: TGTGCCAGCAGCGTAAGGTTGGCGGATGAGCAGTTCTTC.

The CDR3 loop is CASSFWTSGGGELFF. The CDR3 DNA follows: TGTGCCAGCAGCTTTTGGACGAGCGGGGGCGGGGAGCTGTTTTTT. The chain combines TRBV7-8 with TRBJ2-2, with 8 bases fitting TRBD2. This CDR3 is 15 amino acids long. The V segment lost 3 bases and the J segment 7 bases; nucleotides outside the gene matches: 7. In germline, CDR1 is SGHVS, CDR2 FQNEAQ.

This chain uses TRBV4-1 with TRBJ2-3; 7 bases are a match to TRBD2. The CDR3 contains 17 residues. V was pared by 6 bases and J by 0 bases, with 12 bases of the junction left unmatched. Per germline, CDR1 MGHRA and CDR2 YSYEKL. Here the CDR3 reads CASSPLGLGGSTDTQYF. Written as DNA, the CDR3 is TGCGCCAGCAGTCCCTTAGGCCTGGGGGGGAGCACAGATACGCAGTATTTT.

The rearrangement joins TRBV5-1 to TRBJ1-1; 10 bases fit TRBD1. Per germline, CDR1 SGHRS and CDR2 YFSETQ. Losses at the gene ends were 4 bases for V and 4 bases for J; bases not matched to a gene: 4. CDR3 size: 14 residues. This CDR3 reads CASSHGQGVTEAFF. In DNA form, the CDR3 reads TGCGCCAGCAGCCATGGACAGGGGGTCACTGAAGCTTTCTTT.

V gene TRBV4-3 combines with J gene TRBJ1-2; D might be TRBD1 (6 bases). Germline CDR1 reads LGHNA; CDR2 reads YSLEER. The V end was cut by 4 bases, the J end by 5 bases, with 11 bases between. The CDR3 length is 13 residues. Here the CDR3 DNA reads TGCGCCAGCAGCCGAGGACAGTTATATGGCTACACCTTC. Amino acids: CASSRGQLYGYTF.